This TCR beta chain was retrieved from a study of CD8+ T cells in alopecia areata. Treatment here: oral pan-JAK inhibitor, 5-10 mg twice daily. The sequencing template was cDNA reverse transcribed from extracted RNA. The data were produced by immunoSEQ multiplex PCR, yet TCRdb's version contains in-frame clones alone and is incomplete. The sample carries about 200,000 clones, under 40% recorded once. The CDR3 runs 12 residues. Trimming took 5 bases from V and 5 from J, leaving 12 bases between them. Germline V gene sequence: CDR1 SQVTM, CDR2 ANQGSEA. The source of this sequence is a human donor with alopecia areata. Sequences were derived from CD4+ T cells sorted from blood, sampled around week 34, from a patient treated with tofacitinib. The rearrangement joins TRBV29-1 to TRBJ2-5, with D possibly matching TRBD2 (6 bases). The CDR3, as DNA: TGCAGCGTTCGGGGAGGCTGGGAGACCCAGTACTTC. Amino acids: CSVRGGWETQYF. Filled out from reference TRBV29-1 and TRBJ2-5, the complete variable domain reads SAVISQKPSRDICQRGTSLTIQCQVDSQVTMMFWYRQQPGQSLTLIATANQGSEATYESGFVIDKFPISRPNLTFSTLTVSNMSPEDSSIYLCSVRGGWETQYFGPGTRLLVL.